These 27 T cell receptor beta chains share one sample of origin, sequenced in a study of regulatory T cells in long-lasting Graves disease. Time point given: persistent/refractory GD, antithyroid drugs over 5 years with positive TRAb. TCR sequences were obtained from RNA taken from PBMCs. The authors built TCR beta libraries using iRepertoire HTBI primers and Arm-PCR of CDR3 regions. TCRdb re-called the multiplex PCR reads with MiXCR, one entry per CDR3 protein. The data contain about 340,000 distinct CDR3 sequences, around 20% of them singletons. The specimen was peripheral blood mononuclear cells (PBMCs), collected when the disease was refractory, from a patient treated with antithyroid drugs. These receptors originate from a female donor with Graves disease.

This clonotype was counted a few times. This rearrangement joins TRBV7-3 to TRBJ1-6; D not resolved. V was pared by 5 bases and J by 7 bases, with 12 bases between. The CDR3 extends over 14 amino acids. The germline V gene has CDR1 SGHTA and CDR2 FQGTGA. The CDR3 sequence is CASSPGKRNSPLHF. CDR3 nucleotide sequence: TGTGCCAGCAGCCCCGGGAAACGGAATTCACCCCTCCACTTT.

The chain combines TRBV10-3 with TRBJ2-5, with unresolved D. Germline CDR1 ENHRY, CDR2 SYGVKD. Trimming shortened V by 0 bases and J by 3 bases, and 5 bases separated the two germline ends. The CDR3 has 13 residues. CDR3: CAISESDKETQYF. CDR3 DNA: TGTGCCATCAGTGAGTCGGATAAAGAGACCCAGTACTTC.

The sample holds many counts of this clonotype. The J gene is TRBJ2-7, the V gene TRBV20-1, with 7 bases matching TRBD1. From germline, CDR1 is DFQATT and CDR2 SNEGSKA (reference sequence). V shed 5 bases and J 4 bases; nucleotides not matched to a gene: 8. CDR3 length: 13 amino acids. For the CDR3, the DNA is TGCAGTGCTCCGGACAGGACTTATTACGAGCAGTACTTC. This translates into CSAPDRTYYEQYF.

This clonotype was detected ten times or more. The V gene is TRBV18, the J gene TRBJ1-1, with D perhaps TRBD1 (5 bases). The germline CDR1 and CDR2 sequences are KGHSH and LQKENI. CDR3 length: 12 amino acids. The V and J ends lost 3 bases and 6 bases respectively, with 8 bases between them. The CDR3 region has the DNA TGTGCCAGCTCACCCGGGGGATCTGAAGCTTTCTTT. It encodes CASSPGGSEAFF.

In its sample, this clonotype was seen many times. The chain links TRBV10-3 to TRBJ1-1; D unclear. Germline CDR1 and CDR2: ENHRY and SYGVKD. V dropped 0 bases and J dropped 0 bases, with 11 bases sitting between them. The CDR3 is 16 amino acids. The CDR3 sequence: CAISESANFMNTEAFF. The CDR3 DNA sequence: TGTGCCATCAGTGAGTCCGCGAACTTCATGAACACTGAAGCTTTCTTT.

This clonotype was observed a handful of times. The chain carries TRBV6-1 and TRBJ2-5; a weak D match, TRBD1 (6 bases). CDR3 length: 16 amino acids. CDR1 is MNHNS, CDR2 SASEGT, per germline. V shed 5 bases and J shed 4 bases, with 20 bases lying between them. This CDR3 is CASSLSTGLLGETQYF. Written as DNA, the CDR3 is TGTGCCAGCAGTCTCTCCACAGGGCTATTGGGAGAGACCCAGTACTTC.

This clonotype has a handful of counts. The chain employs TRBV27 and TRBJ1-4, with 7 bases lining up with TRBD1. V trimming: 7 bases; J trimming: 9 bases; junction bases outside the gene matches: 11. This CDR3 spans 14 amino acids. The V gene's germline CDR1 is MNHEY and CDR2 SMNVEV (reference sequence). The CDR3 reads CASTRGKRRQKLFF. CDR3 bases: TGTGCCAGCACCAGGGGGAAGCGACGTCAAAAACTGTTTTTT.

This clonotype was recorded a few times. V and J are TRBV3-1 and TRBJ2-6; D is possibly TRBD2 (6 bases). The CDR3 extends over 16 amino acids. Germline CDR1 is LGHDT and CDR2 is YNNKEL (reference sequence). Trimming stripped 3 bases from V and 3 bases from J, with 12 bases between. CDR3: CASSQVGGGGANVLTF. CDR3 nucleotide sequence: TGTGCCAGCAGCCAGGTCGGGGGTGGTGGGGCCAACGTCCTGACTTTC.

This clonotype was seen only a few times. DNA for the CDR3: TGTGCCAGCAGTTTCGGACAGGGGACTGGGGCCAACGTCCTGACTTTC. As protein: CASSFGQGTGANVLTF. V is TRBV12-3 or TRBV12-4 and J is TRBJ2-6; the match to TRBD1 covers 9 bases. The CDR3 is made up of 16 amino acids. V lost 3 bases to trimming and J lost 2 bases; unmatched junction nucleotides: 2.

The chain recombines TRBV7-2 with TRBJ1-1, with 7 bases that match TRBD1. V trimming: 0 bases; J trimming: 0 bases; junction bases outside the gene matches: 4. The V gene's germline CDR1 is SGHTA and CDR2 FQGNSA. This CDR3 region has 16 residues. CDR3: CASSLAGGGMNTEAFF. DNA of the CDR3: TGTGCCAGCAGCTTAGCAGGGGGCGGAATGAACACTGAAGCTTTCTTT.

Ten or more counts support this clonotype. The chain recombines TRBV12-3 or TRBV12-4 with TRBJ2-7; no definite D call. The CDR3 spans 15 residues. V was pared by 1 base and J by 2 bases, with 12 bases between. The CDR3 protein is CASSLDGQGPYEQYF. In DNA, the CDR3 is TGTGCCAGCAGTTTAGATGGGCAAGGGCCCTACGAGCAGTACTTC.

V gene TRBV5-1 combines with J gene TRBJ1-1, with D possibly matching TRBD1 (5 bases). V lost 2 bases to trimming and J lost 0 bases, with 11 bases between them. Germline CDR1 is SGHRS and CDR2 is YFSETQ. The CDR3 runs 15 residues. The CDR3 DNA reads as TGCGCCAGCAGCTTCCGAAGGGGTCTGAACACTGAAGCTTTCTTT. It translates to CASSFRRGLNTEAFF.

V and J are TRBV4-1 and TRBJ1-1; 8 bases are a match to TRBD1. The CDR3 covers 15 residues. The junction had 7 bases not matched to a gene; V was cut back by 3 bases and J by 4 bases. Germline CDR1 and CDR2: MGHRA and YSYEKL. The CDR3 loop is CASSQGQEFGTEAFF. CDR3 bases: TGCGCCAGCAGCCAGGGACAGGAATTCGGCACTGAAGCTTTCTTT.

This clonotype was found many times. The CDR3 region is CASSRLAATNEKLFF. As DNA, the CDR3 is TGTGCCAGCAGCCGGTTGGCGGCAACTAATGAAAAACTGTTTTTT. The J gene is TRBJ1-4, the V gene TRBV7-2; the D is unclear. The CDR3 has 15 amino acids. The germline V gene has CDR1 SGHTA and CDR2 FQGNSA. The V gene lost 5 bases and the J gene lost 0 bases, with 10 bases spanning the gap.

The chain combines TRBV6-1 with TRBJ2-7; tentatively, D is TRBD2 (6 bases). Germline values: CDR1 MNHNS, CDR2 SASEGT. Trimming pared 8 bases from V and 3 bases from J, leaving 8 bases between. The CDR3 length is 11 residues. The CDR3 loop is CASGGSYEQYF. Written as DNA, the CDR3 is TGTGCCAGCGGGGGGAGCTACGAGCAGTACTTC.

The genes are TRBV7-9 and TRBJ2-2; D is possibly TRBD1 (6 bases). The V gene lost 5 bases and the J gene lost 6 bases, with 19 bases spanning the gap. CDR1 and CDR2 from the germline V gene are SEHNR and FQNEAQ (reference sequence). The length of the CDR3 is 16 residues. The DNA for the CDR3 is TGTGCCAGCAGCCCCGAGAGGGGGAAGGCCGCCGGGGAGCTGTTTTTT. Its protein product is CASSPERGKAAGELFF.

The chain employs TRBV11-2 and TRBJ2-7; D is perhaps TRBD2 (7 bases). This CDR3 has 16 residues. CDR1 and CDR2 from the germline V gene are SGHAT and FQNNGV. V was shortened by 1 base and J by 3 bases, with 16 bases between the two germline ends. The CDR3 sequence is CASSLGVREGVYEQYF. Written as DNA, the CDR3 is TGTGCCAGCAGCTTAGGGGTCAGGGAGGGGGTCTACGAGCAGTACTTC.

There are many counts of this clonotype. The chain recombines TRBV7-2 with TRBJ1-2; D not certain. The germline gives CDR1 SGHTA, CDR2 FQGNSA. The CDR3 covers 13 residues. Trimming shortened V by 2 bases and J by 4 bases, and 8 bases separated the two germline ends. CDR3 coding DNA: TGTGCCAGCAGCTTACCGGGAGTCTATGGCTACACCTTC. Residues: CASSLPGVYGYTF.

This clonotype has at least ten counts. The V and J genes are TRBV9 and TRBJ2-5; the match to TRBD1 covers 8 bases. J was trimmed by 1 base and V by 3 bases; bases with no gene match: 2. Germline CDR1 and CDR2: SGDLS and YYNGEE. The CDR3 is 14 amino acids. CDR3 region: CASSDDRGQETQYF. The CDR3 DNA sequence: TGTGCCAGCAGCGACGACAGGGGCCAAGAGACCCAGTACTTC.

This clonotype appeared many times. The chain is built from TRBV3-1 and TRBJ2-5, with TRBD2 as a possible D gene (5 bases). This CDR3 comprises 14 residues. Germline CDR1 LGHDT, CDR2 YNNKEL (reference sequence). V lost 0 bases and J 4 bases, leaving 9 bases between the germline ends. CDR3 amino acids: CASSQENSGETQYF. CDR3 nucleotide sequence: TGTGCCAGCAGCCAAGAAAACAGCGGAGAGACCCAGTACTTC.

This clonotype was observed at least ten times. The genes are TRBV6-1 and TRBJ1-2, with TRBD1 identical over 11 bases. V gave up 1 base and J gave up 5 bases; unmatched junction bases: 3. This CDR3 comprises 15 residues. Germline CDR1 MNHNS, CDR2 SASEGT. The CDR3 here is CASSEGTGGNYGYTF. The CDR3 DNA follows: TGTGCCAGCAGTGAAGGGACAGGGGGCAATTATGGCTACACCTTC.

This clonotype was recorded many times. The V and J genes are TRBV12-3 or TRBV12-4 and TRBJ2-5; 13 nucleotides match TRBD2. CDR3 length: 15 residues. The V segment lost 6 bases and the J segment 7 bases; nucleotides outside the gene matches: 8. CDR3 amino acids: CASSTSGGASGTQYF. Here the CDR3 DNA reads TGTGCCAGCAGCACTAGCGGGGGGGCCTCAGGGACCCAGTACTTC.

Only a few counts were recorded for this clonotype. The chain combines TRBV20-1 with TRBJ2-7; 8 bases fit TRBD2. Unmatched junction bases numbered 12, after V lost 5 bases and J lost 3 bases. The CDR3 covers 15 residues. Germline V gene sequence: CDR1 DFQATT, CDR2 SNEGSKA (reference sequence). The CDR3 coding sequence is TGCAGTGCTCCGGGGGGGGGCATAACGATCTACGAGCAGTACTTC. Its protein is CSAPGGGITIYEQYF.

The sample holds many counts of this clonotype. V gene TRBV10-1 combines with J gene TRBJ1-1; D unclear. The CDR3 covers 15 residues. Between the trimmed V and J ends, which lost 4 bases and 5 bases, there was a span of 17 bases. The germline V gene has CDR1 WNHNN and CDR2 SYGVQD (reference sequence). The CDR3 loop is CASSAGPKVRTEAFF. In DNA, the CDR3 is TGCGCCAGCAGTGCAGGACCAAAGGTTAGGACTGAAGCTTTCTTT.

This clonotype was picked up many times. The rearrangement joins TRBV7-6 to TRBJ1-6; D gene uncertain. Per the germline V gene, CDR1 is SGHVS and CDR2 is FNYEAQ. This CDR3 is built from 14 residues. V was pared by 0 bases and J by 9 bases, with 9 bases between. The CDR3 nucleotides read TGTGCCAGCAGCTTAGCACCCGACGGTTCACCCCTCCACTTT. Residues: CASSLAPDGSPLHF.

In its sample, this clonotype was seen once. The chain uses TRBV7-2 and TRBJ2-1; possible D gene TRBD2, 5 bases. The CDR3 runs to 16 residues. The germline CDR1 and CDR2 sequences are SGHTA and FQGNSA. The V end was cut by 5 bases, the J end by 0 bases, with 14 bases between. The CDR3 protein is CASSPLRASSYNEQFF. The CDR3 DNA reads TGTGCCAGCAGCCCCTTGCGGGCTAGCTCCTACAATGAGCAGTTCTTC.

This clonotype was seen at least ten times. V gene TRBV11-2 combines with J gene TRBJ1-6, with D tentatively TRBD1 (5 bases). The CDR3 length is 15 residues. V was clipped by 1 base and J by 4 bases, with 8 bases between them. Germline CDR1 and CDR2: SGHAT and FQNNGV. CDR3 region: CASSLVGPYNSPLHF. DNA of the CDR3: TGTGCCAGCAGCTTAGTGGGGCCGTATAATTCACCCCTCCACTTT.